Shown below are 22 T cell receptor beta chains from a single sample sequenced in a study of T cell responses to AZD1222 COVID-19 vaccine. The repertoire was sequenced with immunoSEQ multiplex PCR; TCRdb's copy has only in-frame clones and lacks some. The repertoire holds approximately 180,000 clones, with 80% to 90% as singletons. The specimen was peripheral blood, collected on day 0 of AZD1222 vaccination. The receptor source for this set is an adult in good health.

The chain is built from TRBV27 and TRBJ2-1; 7 nucleotides agree with TRBD1. Losses at the gene ends were 7 bases for V and 6 bases for J; bases not matched to a gene: 6. In germline, CDR1 is MNHEY, CDR2 SMNVEV (reference sequence). The CDR3 length is 13 residues. The CDR3 DNA reads as TGTGCCAGCAAAAGACAGGGAAGCAATGAGCAGTTCTTC. Its protein is CASKRQGSNEQFF.

V gene TRBV29-1 combines with J gene TRBJ2-2; D is possibly TRBD1 or TRBD2 (6 bases each). V lost 7 bases and J 0 bases, leaving 18 bases between the germline ends. Germline CDR1 is SQVTM and CDR2 is ANQGSEA. This CDR3 region has 16 residues. The CDR3 loop reads CSAHPSGAANTGELFF. The CDR3 nucleotides read TGCAGCGCCCATCCGTCGGGGGCGGCGAACACCGGGGAGCTGTTTTTT.

The chain couples TRBV4-3 to TRBJ2-5; a possible D gene is TRBD2 (7 bases). Germline V gives CDR1 LGHNA, CDR2 YSLEER. The CDR3 runs to 15 residues. V lost 4 bases and J 2 bases, leaving 14 bases between the germline ends. CDR3 bases: TGCGCCAGCAGCCCCGCTAGGGGGGGTCAAGAGACCCAGTACTTC. Translating it yields CASSPARGGQETQYF.

The CDR3 protein is CASSSGQPGTDTQYF. The CDR3 region has the DNA TGCGCCAGCAGCTCCGGACAGCCCGGTACAGATACGCAGTATTTT. The chain links TRBV5-1 to TRBJ2-3, with D possibly TRBD1 on 6 matching bases. The CDR3 runs to 15 residues. V was pared by 3 bases and J by 3 bases, with 14 bases between. CDR1 and CDR2 from the germline V gene are SGHRS and YFSETQ.

The V gene is TRBV2, the J gene TRBJ1-5; D is possibly TRBD1 (5 bases). The CDR3 runs 19 residues. Deletions cut 3 bases from V and 0 bases from J, with 21 bases between. The germline CDR1 and CDR2 sequences are SNHLY and FYNNEI. The CDR3 reads CASSDSDIFGLLSNQPQHF. In nucleotides, the CDR3 is TGTGCCAGCAGTGATTCGGACATCTTTGGCCTCCTTAGCAATCAGCCCCAGCATTTT.

This chain joins TRBV5-1 and TRBJ1-1, with 7 bases identical to TRBD1. This CDR3 has 18 amino acids. Looked up from germline, CDR1 is SGHRS and CDR2 is YFSETQ. Trimming took 4 bases from V and 0 from J; bases not matched to a gene: 15. CDR3 region: CASSPLTGKAPMNTEAFF. The CDR3 bases are TGCGCCAGCAGCCCTTTGACAGGGAAGGCCCCTATGAACACTGAAGCTTTCTTT.

This clone was detected only a few times. The identical CDR3 is also encoded by other nucleotide sequences in the sample. The V call is TRBV7-8, the J call TRBJ1-2, with D uncertain. CDR3 size: 13 residues. Germline lookup yields CDR1 SGHVS and CDR2 FQNEAQ. Trimming stripped 1 base from V and 5 bases from J, with 8 bases between. The DNA of the CDR3 is TGTGCCAGCAGCTTAGGGGTAGGGTATGGCTACACCTTC. Its translation is CASSLGVGYGYTF.

This chain connects TRBV6-2 or TRBV6-3 to TRBJ1-5; 12 bases agree with TRBD1. Germline loops: CDR1 MNHEY, CDR2 SVGEGT. The length of the CDR3 is 18 residues. V lost 2 bases to trimming and J lost 1 base; unmatched junction nucleotides: 6. The CDR3 loop is CASSYGDRGLGSNQPQHF. For the CDR3, the DNA is TGTGCCAGCAGTTACGGGGACAGGGGGCTCGGGAGCAATCAGCCCCAGCATTTT.

The CDR3 DNA follows: TGTGCCAGCAGCTTAGGGGGTAGCGGGGTGGGAGATACGCAGTATTTT. It yields the protein CASSLGGSGVGDTQYF. The chain carries TRBV7-2 and TRBJ2-3; TRBD2 aligns across 8 bases. The V segment lost 1 base and the J segment 5 bases; nucleotides outside the gene matches: 8. Germline-derived CDR1 and CDR2 are SGHTA and FQGNSA. CDR3 length: 16 amino acids.

This chain uses TRBV10-2 with TRBJ1-4; D not resolved. This CDR3 comprises 12 residues. The V end lost 7 bases, the J end lost 3 bases, and 6 bases lay between the germline ends. CDR1 is WSHSY and CDR2 is SAAADI in the germline V gene. DNA of the CDR3: TGCGCCAGCAAGAGACCTAATGAAAAACTGTTTTTT. Translation gives CASKRPNEKLFF.

This rearrangement joins TRBV11-2 to TRBJ2-2, with 10 bases that match TRBD2. Germline V gives CDR1 SGHAT, CDR2 FQNNGV. CDR3 length: 17 amino acids. After removal of 4 bases from V and 1 base from J, the junction contained 6 bases not matched to a gene. The CDR3 sequence is CASSYVAGGWNTGELFF. The CDR3 DNA reads as TGTGCCAGCAGCTATGTAGCGGGGGGTTGGAACACCGGGGAGCTGTTTTTT.

The chain uses TRBV30 and TRBJ2-7, with 8 bases matching TRBD2. Germline CDR1 GTSNPN, CDR2 SVGIG (reference sequence). CDR3 length equals 15 residues. J was trimmed by 0 bases and V by 5 bases; bases with no gene match: 9. Here the CDR3 reads CAWCKSSGNSYEQYF. CDR3 coding DNA: TGTGCCTGGTGTAAAAGTAGCGGGAACTCCTACGAGCAGTACTTC.

The chain recombines TRBV3-1 (or the pseudogene TRBV3-2) with TRBJ1-4, with 8 bases identical to TRBD1. The V and J ends lost 3 bases and 10 bases, in that order; junction bases with no gene match: 10. The CDR3 has 15 residues. Germline lookup yields CDR1 LGHDT and CDR2 YNNKEL (reference sequence). This chain's CDR3 is CASSQAGGPNRKLFF. CDR3 in DNA: TGTGCCAGCAGCCAGGCAGGGGGCCCAAACAGAAAACTGTTTTTT.

The genes are TRBV5-1 and TRBJ2-3; D possibly corresponds to TRBD2 (6 bases). Between the trimmed V and J ends, which lost 2 bases and 1 base, there was a span of 20 bases. CDR1 and CDR2 from the germline V gene are SGHRS and YFSETQ. The CDR3 loop spans 18 amino acids. CDR3 loop: CASSLDMAGIHRTDTQYF. The CDR3 nucleotides are TGCGCCAGCAGCTTAGACATGGCGGGGATTCATCGCACAGATACGCAGTATTTT.

This chain uses TRBV3-1 (or the pseudogene TRBV3-2) with TRBJ1-5; no definite D call. Per the germline V gene, CDR1 is LGHDT and CDR2 is YNNKEL (reference sequence). Trimming stripped 0 bases from V and 0 bases from J, with 15 bases between. This CDR3 is built from 18 residues. The CDR3 loop is CASSQDTPGDYSNQPQHF. The CDR3 DNA follows: TGTGCCAGCAGCCAAGATACCCCGGGAGACTATAGCAATCAGCCCCAGCATTTT.

This clone was seen more than once but under ten times. This chain joins TRBV4-1 and TRBJ1-3, with D hard to call. The CDR3 totals 15 residues. Germline lookup yields CDR1 MGHRA and CDR2 YSYEKL. V was shortened by 1 base and J by 0 bases, with 7 bases between the two germline ends. This CDR3 reads CASSQGENSGNTIYF. In DNA form, the CDR3 reads TGCGCCAGCAGCCAAGGGGAGAACTCTGGAAACACCATATATTTT.

In this sample, this clone turned up once. The chain carries TRBV28 and TRBJ1-4; no clear D. This CDR3 is 15 amino acids long. Germline-derived CDR1 and CDR2 are MDHEN and SYDVKM. Trimming stripped 6 bases from V and 5 bases from J, with 16 bases between. The CDR3 loop reads CASSLTRAPNEKLFF. CDR3 nucleotide sequence: TGTGCCAGCAGCCTTACCCGGGCCCCAAATGAAAAACTGTTTTTT. Drawing the rest from reference TRBV28 and TRBJ1-4, the complete variable domain is DVKVTQSSRYLVKRTGEKVFLECVQDMDHENMFWYRQDPGLGLRLIYFSYDVKMKEKGDIPEGYSVSREKKERFSLILESASTNQTSMYLCASSLTRAPNEKLFFGSGTQLSVL.

The chain combines TRBV6-2 or TRBV6-3 with TRBJ1-5, with TRBD1 as a possible D gene (5 bases). CDR3 length: 17 residues. The V and J ends lost 0 bases and 1 base respectively, with 13 bases between them. Germline assignment: CDR1 MNHEY and CDR2 SVGEGT. Written as DNA, the CDR3 is TGTGCCAGCAGTTACTCGATGAAGGGGTCGAGCAATCAGCCCCAGCATTTT. Encoded protein: CASSYSMKGSSNQPQHF.

This clone appeared a few times. Other DNA sequences in the same sample also yield this CDR3. The CDR3 bases are TGTGCCAGCAGCAGGGGGGGCTCCTACAATGAGCAGTTCTTC. Its translation is CASSRGGSYNEQFF. The rearrangement joins TRBV6-5 to TRBJ2-1, with D perhaps given as TRBD1 or TRBD2 (7 bases each). The CDR3 is 14 residues long. V lost 6 bases and J 0 bases, leaving 9 bases between the germline ends. Germline V gene lookup returns CDR1 MNHEY and CDR2 SVGAGI.

The rearrangement uses TRBV6-2 or TRBV6-3 and TRBJ1-2, with a possible D match to TRBD1 (5 bases). Per germline, CDR1 MNHEY and CDR2 SVGEGT. Deletions cut 2 bases from V and 2 bases from J, with 9 bases between. The CDR3 runs 14 residues. The CDR3 region has the DNA TGTGCCAGCAGTTACGGGGGATGGAACTATGGCTACACCTTC. Translating it yields CASSYGGWNYGYTF.

V usage is TRBV4-1 and J usage is TRBJ2-7; D is possibly TRBD1 (6 bases). V was clipped by 4 bases and J by 6 bases, with 22 bases between them. CDR1 is MGHRA and CDR2 is YSYEKL in the germline V gene. The CDR3 has 16 amino acids. CDR3 in amino acids: CASSLQGLFQGTEQYF. The CDR3 DNA reads TGCGCCAGCAGCCTACAAGGTCTATTCCAGGGGACCGAGCAGTACTTC.

The chain couples TRBV18 to TRBJ2-3; TRBD2 agrees at 10 bases. The CDR3 consists of 14 residues. With V trimmed by 7 bases and J by 4 bases, 5 bases remained unmatched. Per germline, CDR1 KGHSH and CDR2 LQKENI. The CDR3 bases are TGTGCCAGCTGGAGCGGGGGGGCCCCAGATACGCAGTATTTT. Translated: CASWSGGAPDTQYF.